The rows below give T cell receptor beta chains drawn from one sample of a study of cytomegalovirus exposure and HLA in healthy donors. Measured with immunoSEQ multiplex PCR; TCRdb has only the in-frame clones, and not every one. The sample lists some 130,000 clones; about four fifths were seen once. The sample was PBMCs. All receptors come from a man aged 25 to 40 in good health. CDR3s include the opening cysteine and the closing phenylalanine or tryptophan. The D gene is left open where the match is weak. Clone size, where shown, is once, few, many, or a class for clones that have expanded.

CDR3aa,CDR3nt,j_gene,abundance,v_gene,d_gene
CASTHGSSYNEQFF,TGTGCCAGCACCCACGGGAGCTCCTACAATGAGCAGTTCTTC,TRBJ2-1,few,TRBV27,.
CASSTSGTGGSYGYTF,TGTGCCAGCAGCACATCCGGGACAGGGGGCAGCTATGGCTACACCTTC,TRBJ1-2,once,TRBV11-3,TRBD1
CASRQGGGQYNEQFF,TGTGCCAGCAGACAAGGGGGAGGGCAGTACAATGAGCAGTTCTTC,TRBJ2-1,.,TRBV14,.
CASSGPVDNSPLHF,TGTGCCAGTAGTGGGCCAGTCGATAATTCACCCCTCCACTTT,TRBJ1-6,few,TRBV19,.
CASSIGGYNEQFF,TGTGCCAGTAGTATTGGCGGGTACAATGAGCAGTTCTTC,TRBJ2-1,few,TRBV19,.
CATLAGGTDTQYF,TGTGCCACTTTAGCGGGAGGGACAGATACGCAGTATTTT,TRBJ2-3,few,TRBV11-2,TRBD2
CASSAGDHSNQPQHF,TGTGCCAGCAGTGCGGGAGACCATAGCAATCAGCCCCAGCATTTT,TRBJ1-5,.,TRBV6-1,.
CASSQDGGRAWYGYTF,TGCGCCAGCAGCCAAGATGGAGGCCGGGCTTGGTATGGCTACACCTTC,TRBJ1-2,.,TRBV4-3,.
CASTLTGAVNTEAFF,TGTGCCAGCACCCTGACAGGGGCGGTAAACACTGAAGCTTTCTTT,TRBJ1-1,.,TRBV6-6,TRBD1
CASSPLGLAGNEQYF,TGTGCCAGCAGCCCCCTCGGACTAGCGGGAAACGAGCAGTACTTC,TRBJ2-7,.,TRBV7-6,TRBD2
CASSLAPGYEQYF,TGCGCCAGCAGCTTGGCCCCAGGCTACGAGCAGTACTTC,TRBJ2-7,.,TRBV5-1,.
CASSLSLAFSYEQYF,TGTGCCAGCAGCTTAAGTCTAGCGTTCTCCTACGAGCAGTACTTC,TRBJ2-7,.,TRBV11-2,.
CASSLVGGNRYGYTF,TGCGCCAGCAGCTTGGTTGGAGGGAACCGCTATGGCTACACCTTC,TRBJ1-2,.,TRBV5-1,.
CASSPTGTGTYEQFF,TGTGCCAGCAGTCCTACCGGGACAGGGACCTATGAGCAGTTCTTC,TRBJ2-1,few,TRBV28,TRBD1
CASSPADRAGGYTF,TGTGCCAGCAGCCCCGCGGACAGGGCGGGTGGCTACACCTTC,TRBJ1-2,.,TRBV7-2,TRBD1
CASSEAGPLIFGELFF,TGTGCCAGCAGTGAAGCGGGGCCCCTTATATTCGGGGAGCTGTTTTTT,TRBJ2-2,.,TRBV2,.
CASSLGGGTKNIQYF,TGTGCCAGCAGCTTAGGCGGAGGTACCAAAAACATTCAGTACTTC,TRBJ2-4,.,TRBV7-9,.
CASSFGSEQFF,TGTGCCAGCAGCTTTGGGAGTGAGCAGTTCTTC,TRBJ2-1,.,TRBV7-9,.
CASSLGGFGTDTQYF,TGTGCCAGCAGCCTTGGGGGGTTCGGCACAGATACGCAGTATTTT,TRBJ2-3,few,TRBV7-9,.
CASSLRTAGANVLTF,TGTGCCAGCAGCTTAAGAACTGCGGGGGCCAACGTCCTGACTTTC,TRBJ2-6,.,TRBV7-3,.
CASSLVSGRPHNEQFF,TGTGCCAGCAGCTTAGTGAGCGGGAGGCCACACAATGAGCAGTTCTTC,TRBJ2-1,.,TRBV7-9,TRBD2
CASTTRWGLNTEAFF,TGTGCCAGCACCACGCGTTGGGGCCTGAACACTGAAGCTTTCTTT,TRBJ1-1,.,TRBV5-8,.